This T cell receptor (beta chain) was recorded in a study of blood T cell repertoires in COVID-19. At the level of the study: Whether acute or convalescent, the COVID-19 samples came from the United States, Italy and Spain.

Sequencing was performed with immunoSEQ multiplex PCR; in TCRdb, only in-frame clones are kept and a portion is missing. The sample holds roughly 200,000 clones, 84% seen once. The CDR3 totals 15 residues. Looked up from germline, CDR1 is MNHNS and CDR2 is SASEGT. V dropped 1 base and J dropped 3; count of bases not matched to a gene: 2. The material sequenced was PBMCs or T cells enriched from blood (not recorded which). The origin of this receptor is a woman in her twenties or thirties who had been exposed to COVID-19. The J gene is TRBJ2-2, the V gene TRBV6-1, with 7 bases aligning to TRBD1. CDR3 residues: CASSEGGTDTGELFF. CDR3 in DNA: TGTGCCAGCAGTGAAGGGGGGACAGACACCGGGGAGCTGTTTTTT.